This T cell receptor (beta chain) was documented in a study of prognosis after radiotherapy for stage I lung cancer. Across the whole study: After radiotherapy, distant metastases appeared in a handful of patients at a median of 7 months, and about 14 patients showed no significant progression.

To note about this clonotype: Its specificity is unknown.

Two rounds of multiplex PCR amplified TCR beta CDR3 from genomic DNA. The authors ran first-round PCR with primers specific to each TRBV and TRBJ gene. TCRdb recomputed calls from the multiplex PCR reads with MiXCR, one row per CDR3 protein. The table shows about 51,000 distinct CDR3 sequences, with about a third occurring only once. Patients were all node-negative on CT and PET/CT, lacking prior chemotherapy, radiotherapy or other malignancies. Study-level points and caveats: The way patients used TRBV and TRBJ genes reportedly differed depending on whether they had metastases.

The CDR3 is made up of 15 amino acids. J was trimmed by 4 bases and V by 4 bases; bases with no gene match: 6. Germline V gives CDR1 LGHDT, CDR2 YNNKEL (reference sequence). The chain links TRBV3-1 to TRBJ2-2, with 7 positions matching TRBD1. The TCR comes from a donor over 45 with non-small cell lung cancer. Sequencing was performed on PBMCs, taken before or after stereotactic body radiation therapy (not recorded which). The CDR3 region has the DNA TGTGCCAGCAGCCGGGGGACAGTTGTCACCGGGGAGCTGTTTTTT. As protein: CASSRGTVVTGELFF.